The 9 T cell receptor beta chains below come from one sample, sequenced in a study of T cell responses to AZD1222 COVID-19 vaccine. This table comes from immunoSEQ multiplex PCR, and its TCRdb copy is limited to in-frame clones, with some not included. The top ten clones hold about 8.7% of a sample with 85,000 to 130,000 clones, 75% to 90% of them seen once. Sequences were derived from peripheral blood, sampled on day 0 of AZD1222 vaccination. The receptors were gathered from an adult in good health.

The chain combines TRBV3-1 (or the pseudogene TRBV3-2) with TRBJ1-2; D is ambiguous. The V end was cut by 2 bases, the J end by 2 bases, with 3 bases between. This CDR3 has 12 residues. Germline V lookup: CDR1 LGHDT, CDR2 YNNKEL (reference sequence). In nucleotides, the CDR3 is TGTGCCAGCAGCCAAACCAACTATGGCTACACCTTC. The encoded protein is CASSQTNYGYTF.

The CDR3 DNA is TGCGCCAGCACAATCACCACGGTATCTGGGGCCAACGTCCTGACTTTC. It yields the protein CASTITTVSGANVLTF. V and J are TRBV5-1 and TRBJ2-6; D call uncertain. V lost 6 bases to trimming and J lost 1 base, with 14 bases between them. This CDR3 is 16 amino acids long. In germline, CDR1 is SGHRS, CDR2 YFSETQ.

Here the CDR3 reads CASSVGMGWSSYNEQFF. The DNA of the CDR3 is TGTGCCAGCAGCGTAGGAATGGGGTGGAGCTCCTACAATGAGCAGTTCTTC. This chain links TRBV9 with TRBJ2-1; D remains unclear. The CDR3 has 17 amino acids. V was cut by 0 bases and J by 0 bases, with 13 bases left in between. CDR1 and CDR2 from the germline V gene are SGDLS and YYNGEE.

This chain uses TRBV3-1 (or the pseudogene TRBV3-2) with TRBJ1-1; D gene ambiguous. V shed 1 base and J shed 6 bases, with 9 bases lying between them. The CDR3 covers 13 residues. The germline gives CDR1 LGHDT, CDR2 YNNKEL (reference sequence). The CDR3 DNA sequence: TGTGCCAGCAGCCAAGCCCGGCCGGCTGAAGCTTTCTTT. This codes for CASSQARPAEAFF.

The rearrangement uses TRBV28 and TRBJ2-3, with D tentatively TRBD1 or TRBD2 (5 bases each). V lost 4 bases and J 8 bases, leaving 16 bases between the germline ends. The CDR3 has 14 residues. CDR1 is MDHEN and CDR2 is SYDVKM in the germline V gene. CDR3 bases: TGTGCCAGCAGTTCCCCGACGGGACGGACTACGCAGTATTTT. Translating it yields CASSSPTGRTTQYF. Combining the CDR3 with reference TRBV28 and TRBJ2-3 gives the whole variable domain DVKVTQSSRYLVKRTGEKVFLECVQDMDHENMFWYRQDPGLGLRLIYFSYDVKMKEKGDIPEGYSVSREKKERFSLILESASTNQTSMYLCASSSPTGRTTQYFGPGTRLTVL.

CDR3 loop: CASSITGAGSNQPQHF. CDR3 sequence (DNA): TGTGCCAGCAGCATCACAGGGGCGGGGAGCAATCAGCCCCAGCATTTT. The genes are TRBV7-2 and TRBJ1-5, with TRBD1 matching 7 bases. Germline CDR1 is SGHTA and CDR2 is FQGNSA. The CDR3 covers 16 residues. V lost 5 bases, J lost 1 base, and 8 bases stayed unmatched.

This chain joins TRBV5-1 and TRBJ2-1; D is ambiguous. Deletions cut 0 bases from V and 5 bases from J, with 18 bases between. Germline CDR1 is SGHRS and CDR2 is YFSETQ. This CDR3 is 17 amino acids long. In DNA form, the CDR3 reads TGCGCCAGCAGCTTGGGGGTTCGTCTATTGAAAAACAATGAGCAGTTCTTC. Protein: CASSLGVRLLKNNEQFF.

This clone was counted once. The chain combines TRBV27 with TRBJ2-1; 8 positions agree with TRBD1. CDR1 and CDR2 (germline): MNHEY, SMNVEV (reference sequence). This CDR3 is built from 16 residues. V lost 5 bases, J lost 4 bases, and 10 bases stayed unmatched. The CDR3: CASSPLFGQGYNEQFF. Here the CDR3 DNA reads TGTGCCAGCAGTCCCCTATTCGGACAGGGTTACAATGAGCAGTTCTTC.

The chain recombines TRBV2 with TRBJ1-6; TRBD1 aligns across 9 bases. J gave up 5 bases and V 6 bases, and 8 bases lay outside the gene matches. Germline assignment: CDR1 SNHLY and CDR2 FYNNEI. The CDR3 runs 16 residues. CDR3 loop: CASRATGTGNNSPLHF. DNA for the CDR3: TGTGCCAGCAGGGCAACCGGGACAGGGAATAATTCACCCCTCCACTTT.